The T cell receptor beta chain described here comes from a study of cytomegalovirus exposure and HLA in healthy donors. In the study overall: Earlier findings included some 120 million unique TCR beta sequences obtained from 180 million or so T cells.

Findings of the study overall: The study carried out a later analysis of TCR beta sequences. It associated about 15,000 of them with specific HLA alleles at a false discovery rate of 0.05. Previously analyzed data showed that most TCR beta V segments were productive at a frequency of about 87% or about 30%. Reports credit the classifier with highly specific, highly sensitive diagnosis of cytomegalovirus status.

This clone was recorded a few times. As yet, its antigen is unknown. A multiplex PCR was run with 60 Vbeta primers and 13 Jbeta primers. This table comes from immunoSEQ multiplex PCR, and its TCRdb copy is limited to in-frame clones, with some not included. The table shows about 82,000 clones, with about 74% occurring only once. Germline V lookup: CDR1 SGHDT, CDR2 YYEEEE. This CDR3 is built from 15 residues. Between the trimmed V and J ends, which lost 3 bases and 5 bases, there was a span of 15 bases. The clonotype comes from a woman in her forties or fifties in good health and CMV-seropositive. The source material was PBMCs. The chain has TRBV5-6 and TRBJ2-1; tentative D call: TRBD1 (6 bases). DNA for the CDR3: TGTGCCAGCAGCTCACCGGGACAACCTGACAATGAGCAGTTCTTC. Protein: CASSSPGQPDNEQFF.